This T cell receptor beta chain appears in the sequencing data of a study of blood T cell repertoires in COVID-19. Study-wide context: The samples span acute and convalescent COVID-19 from the United States, Italy and Spain. PBMCs, B-cell-depleted T cells, or T cells were the source of the cDNA or gDNA that made up the material.

Methods used by the authors: Estimated nucleated cell counts came from reference gene primer amplification. TCRdb's copy holds only in-frame clones and misses some; the assay was immunoSEQ multiplex PCR. V and J calls and clone size are those listed in that table; D and trimming were worked out from the DNA. The repertoire holds about 310,000 clones, with roughly 84% as singletons. V lost 4 bases, J lost 0 bases, and 8 bases stayed unmatched. The CDR3 length is 17 residues. Germline-derived CDR1 and CDR2 are SGHVS and FNYEAQ. This clone showed up just once. The chain joins TRBV7-6 to TRBJ2-7; 11 bases agree with TRBD2. The TCR originated in a man between 50 and 59 years old with active or convalescent COVID-19. The sequenced material came from peripheral blood. CDR3 region: CASSSGLAGLSSYEQYF. CDR3 sequence (DNA): TGTGCCAGCAGCTCCGGACTAGCGGGTCTCTCCTCCTACGAGCAGTACTTC.